A single sample is the source of the 7 T cell receptor beta chains below, sequenced in a study of blood T cell repertoires in COVID-19. Assay used: immunoSEQ multiplex PCR; TCRdb lists only in-frame clones, some missing. There are around 270,000 clones in the sample; 80% to 90% occur only once, and 3% to 3.5% lies in the top ten. Material: PBMCs or T cells enriched from blood (not recorded which). The receptors were sampled from a woman between 35 and 50 years old who had been exposed to COVID-19.

This clone was counted once. The chain joins TRBV9 to TRBJ2-3; no clear D. Trimming took 0 bases from V and 2 from J, leaving 10 bases between them. Looked up from germline, CDR1 is SGDLS and CDR2 is YYNGEE. This CDR3 spans 15 amino acids. The CDR3 sequence is CASSVDPVFTDTQYF. In DNA, the CDR3 is TGTGCCAGCAGCGTAGATCCGGTCTTCACAGATACGCAGTATTTT.

The genes are TRBV2 and TRBJ1-3, with D possibly being TRBD1 (5 bases). This CDR3 region has 14 residues. The germline gives CDR1 SNHLY, CDR2 FYNNEI. Trimming left V 8 bases short and J 8 bases short, with 19 bases between. CDR3 nucleotide sequence: TGTGCCAGCCGGCGGGACCGCGCGTTGGACACCATATATTTT. This translates into CASRRDRALDTIYF.

The rearrangement joins TRBV10-3 to TRBJ1-2; 11 bases match TRBD1. The junction had 9 bases not matched to a gene; V was cut back by 3 bases and J by 0 bases. Germline V CDR1 and CDR2: ENHRY, SYGVKD. The CDR3 has 18 residues. CDR3 sequence reads: CAISDSDRGLNPNYGYTF. The CDR3 region has the DNA TGTGCCATCAGTGATTCGGACAGGGGGCTAAACCCTAACTATGGCTACACCTTC.

This clone was seen more than once but under ten times. The chain links TRBV7-2 to TRBJ2-4; 13 bases agree with TRBD2. The V and J ends lost 2 bases and 9 bases, in that order; junction bases with no gene match: 13. The CDR3 length is 18 residues. Germline CDR1 reads SGHTA; CDR2 reads FQGNSA. DNA of the CDR3: TGTGCCAGCAGCTTAAGGCGGGGACTAGCGGGGCCGAAGGCCATTCAGTACTTC. Its translation is CASSLRRGLAGPKAIQYF.

The V call is TRBV5-1, the J call TRBJ1-3, with D unclear. V was shortened by 0 bases and J by 4 bases, with 11 bases between the two germline ends. Germline V gives CDR1 SGHRS, CDR2 YFSETQ. CDR3 length equals 15 residues. The chain's CDR3 is CASSLDGASGNTIYF. In DNA, the CDR3 is TGCGCCAGCAGCTTGGATGGTGCTAGCGGAAACACCATATATTTT.

The CDR3 loop reads CASRSTGAIGHQPQHF. The CDR3 DNA reads TGTGCCAGCAGGAGTACAGGGGCGATAGGCCATCAGCCCCAGCATTTT. The chain employs TRBV2 and TRBJ1-5; 7 nucleotides line up with TRBD1. CDR1 SNHLY and CDR2 FYNNEI come from the germline V gene. The length of the CDR3 is 16 residues. V was pared by 6 bases and J by 5 bases, with 13 bases of the junction left unmatched.

V usage is TRBV30 and J usage is TRBJ1-3; D gene unclear. V lost 2 bases and J lost 3, with 5 bases in between. The V gene's germline CDR1 is GTSNPN and CDR2 SVGIG (reference sequence). The CDR3 covers 12 residues. The DNA of the CDR3 is TGTGCCTGGAGTTTGCGTGGAAACACCATATATTTT. It yields the protein CAWSLRGNTIYF. The variable domain in full, completed from reference TRBV30 and TRBJ1-3, reads SQTIHQWPATLVQPVGSPLSLECTVEGTSNPNLYWYRQAAGRGLQLLFYSVGIGQISSEVPQNLSASRPQDRQFILSSKKLLLSDSGFYLCAWSLRGNTIYFGEGSWLTVV.